The 15 T cell receptor beta chains reported below all come from one sample, sequenced in a study of a mutant IDH1 vaccine in newly diagnosed glioma. For these receptors, no antigen is known. Time point indicated: week 11, during vaccination. With topical imiquimod, each dose of the vaccine consisted of 300 ug of mutant IDH1 20-mer peptide. Clones were read by immunoSEQ multiplex PCR, and TCRdb kept only the in-frame ones, dropping some. The data hold around 62,000 clones, with around 89% observed a single time. The material was PBMCs, obtained from a glioma patient whose treatment included an IDH1 peptide vaccine. The receptor set was obtained from a man in his forties or fifties with glioma.

This sequence joins TRBV28 and TRBJ1-6; 7 bases are a match to TRBD1. Germline values: CDR1 MDHEN, CDR2 SYDVKM. Losses at the gene ends were 2 bases for V and 10 bases for J; bases not matched to a gene: 5. The CDR3 has 14 amino acids. CDR3 sequence (DNA): TGTGCCAGCAGTTTAGCAGGGGGGGAATCACCCCTCCACTTT. Amino acids: CASSLAGGESPLHF.

The chain links TRBV5-1 to TRBJ1-6; D is uncertain. The V end lost 3 bases, the J end lost 5 bases, and 15 bases lay between the germline ends. Germline-derived CDR1 and CDR2 are SGHRS and YFSETQ. The CDR3 consists of 16 residues. The DNA for the CDR3 is TGCGCCAGCAGCTCCGACGGAGACCCGAATAATTCACCCCTCCACTTT. It codes for CASSSDGDPNNSPLHF.

Concerning this clone: The sample contains more than one DNA sequence encoding this CDR3. The chain carries TRBV6-5 and TRBJ1-2; 7 nucleotides agree with TRBD1. V gave up 5 bases and J gave up 2 bases; unmatched junction bases: 5. This CDR3 is built from 14 residues. The V gene's germline CDR1 is MNHEY and CDR2 SVGAGI. The CDR3 DNA reads TGTGCCAGCAGTCGGACAGGCGAGAACTATGGCTACACCTTC. Its protein product is CASSRTGENYGYTF.

J is TRBJ1-2 and V is TRBV5-1; the D gene is possibly TRBD1 (5 bases). The CDR3 consists of 15 residues. The germline V gene encodes CDR1 SGHRS and CDR2 YFSETQ. V was trimmed by 0 bases and J by 4 bases, leaving 13 bases between them. The CDR3 sequence: CASSLDAGDGYGYTF. DNA for the CDR3: TGCGCCAGCAGCTTGGATGCGGGGGATGGCTATGGCTACACCTTC.

The rearrangement joins TRBV5-4 to TRBJ2-1, with a weak D call TRBD1 (6 bases). The CDR3 contains 16 residues. V was pared by 3 bases and J by 0 bases, with 13 bases between. Germline V gene sequence: CDR1 SGHNT, CDR2 YYREEE (reference sequence). The CDR3 nucleotides are TGTGCCAGCAGCTCCCTAAGGGGGAACTCCTACAATGAGCAGTTCTTC. The encoded protein is CASSSLRGNSYNEQFF.

CDR3 in DNA: TGTGCCACCAGCAGCCTAGAGGGTCAGCCCCAGCATTTT. The encoded protein is CATSSLEGQPQHF. The rearrangement uses TRBV15 and TRBJ1-5; no definite D call. Germline CDR1 and CDR2: LNHNV and YYDKDF (reference sequence). The CDR3 covers 13 residues. V was trimmed by 3 bases and J by 6 bases, leaving 9 bases between them.

The chain uses TRBV11-2 and TRBJ2-6; weak D call: TRBD2 (6 bases). The CDR3 consists of 17 residues. V lost 2 bases to trimming and J lost 2 bases, with 13 bases between them. CDR1 and CDR2 (germline): SGHAT, FQNNGV. The CDR3 region is CASSLQPPGAGANVLTF. CDR3 nucleotides: TGTGCCAGCAGCTTACAGCCGCCGGGGGCTGGGGCCAACGTCCTGACTTTC.

Here the CDR3 DNA reads TGTGCCAGCAGCGTAGGGGCAGGGACTAATGAAAAACTGTTTTTT. Its translation: CASSVGAGTNEKLFF. The V and J genes are TRBV9 and TRBJ1-4, with a possible D match to TRBD1 (5 bases). CDR1 SGDLS and CDR2 YYNGEE come from the germline V gene. The CDR3 loop spans 15 amino acids. With 0 bases removed from V and 2 bases from J, the gap between germline ends came to 8 bases.

The V call is TRBV15, the J call TRBJ2-3, with D perhaps matching TRBD2 (6 bases). CDR1 is LNHNV and CDR2 is YYDKDF in the germline V gene (reference sequence). V was trimmed by 0 bases and J by 3 bases, leaving 13 bases between them. The CDR3 spans 16 residues. CDR3 in amino acids: CATSRDLGAGTDTQYF. CDR3 DNA sequence: TGTGCCACCAGCAGAGATCTAGGGGCGGGAACAGATACGCAGTATTTT.

The chain recombines TRBV7-2 with TRBJ2-2; no definite D call. This CDR3 has 16 residues. Trimming cost V 0 bases and J 0 bases, with 8 bases left between them. Germline V gene data show CDR1 as SGHTA and CDR2 as FQGNSA. The CDR3 region has the DNA TGTGCCAGCAGCTTAGCTGGCAGCGCGAACACCGGGGAGCTGTTTTTT. Translated, it gives CASSLAGSANTGELFF.

The chain recombines TRBV7-9 with TRBJ1-1, with D tentatively TRBD1 (6 bases). From germline, CDR1 is SEHNR and CDR2 FQNEAQ (reference sequence). V was cut by 5 bases and J by 7 bases, with 17 bases left in between. The CDR3 has 14 amino acids. Here the CDR3 DNA reads TGTGCCAGCAGCGCGGACAGCCGTCGTGATGAAGCTTTCTTT. Its translation is CASSADSRRDEAFF.

For this clone: The junction does not match germline at one end; this may be a read error. The chain carries TRBV9 and TRBJ1-1, with D possibly being TRBD1 (6 bases). Germline-derived CDR1 and CDR2 are SGDLS and YYNGEE. The CDR3 contains 15 residues. CDR3 sequence: CASSVTDDRNSEAFF. The CDR3 nucleotides are TGTGCCAGCAGCGTAACAGACGACAGGAACTCTGAAGCTTTCTTT.

The CDR3 DNA reads TGCGCCAGCAGCCAAGATAGACAGGGCTCTGGGGCCAACGTCCTGACTTTC. It codes for CASSQDRQGSGANVLTF. The chain has TRBV4-3 and TRBJ2-6; 7 bases are shared with TRBD1. The germline gives CDR1 LGHNA, CDR2 YSLEER. The V segment lost 0 bases and the J segment 0 bases; nucleotides outside the gene matches: 2. The CDR3 spans 17 residues.

The V and J genes are TRBV13 and TRBJ2-5; 7 bases line up with TRBD1. J lost 2 bases, V lost 5 bases, and 5 bases had no gene match. Germline assignment: CDR1 PRHDT and CDR2 FYEKMQ (reference sequence). The CDR3 contains 14 residues. CDR3 coding DNA: TGTGCCAGCAGCCGCCTGACAGGGCAAGAGACCCAGTACTTC. It encodes CASSRLTGQETQYF.

A word on this clone: The junction does not match germline at one end; this may be a read error. This chain joins TRBV14 and TRBJ2-3; possibly TRBD2 for D (6 bases). This CDR3 region has 12 residues. CDR1 is SGHDN, CDR2 FVKESK, per germline. CDR3 DNA sequence: TGTGCCAGCAGCCACGGGACTCCGGGGTGGAATTTT. It yields the protein CASSHGTPGWNF.